This T cell receptor beta chain came from a study of control samples from healthy donors and cancer patients. Sequenced by immunoSEQ multiplex PCR; TCRdb stores in-frame clones only, minus some. The repertoire holds 130,000 or so clones, with 90% to 95% as singletons. The CDR3 extends over 11 amino acids. V was trimmed by 6 bases and J by 6 bases, leaving 9 bases between them. Germline lookup yields CDR1 MNHEY and CDR2 SVGAGI. This rearrangement joins TRBV6-5 to TRBJ2-7; D could derive from TRBD1 or TRBD2 (6 bases each). This receptor was taken from a man aged 35 to 55 in good health. The material sequenced was blood. This CDR3 reads CASRKGGEQYF. In DNA form, the CDR3 reads TGTGCCAGCAGAAAGGGGGGCGAGCAGTACTTC.